These 5 T cell receptor beta chains share one sample of origin, sequenced in a study of T cell responses to AZD1222 COVID-19 vaccine. Sequencing used immunoSEQ multiplex PCR; TCRdb keeps in-frame clones, though not all of them. Among 90,000 to 120,000 clones listed, roughly nine tenths were seen once. Sequencing was performed on peripheral blood, taken 28 days after the second AZD1222 dose. These receptors were obtained from an adult who received the AZD1222 COVID-19 vaccine.

The chain couples TRBV7-2 to TRBJ2-7; 7 nucleotides align to TRBD1. V shed 4 bases, J shed 7 bases, and the junction held 4 bases outside the gene matches. There are 12 residues in the CDR3. Germline values: CDR1 SGHTA, CDR2 FQGNSA. CDR3 DNA sequence: TGTGCCAGCAGCTCACAGGGGCGGGAGCAGTACTTC. The encoded protein is CASSSQGREQYF.

The genes are TRBV3-1 (or the pseudogene TRBV3-2) and TRBJ1-1; D not certain. The CDR3 extends over 14 amino acids. Germline values: CDR1 LGHDT, CDR2 YNNKEL (reference sequence). The V end was cut by 4 bases, the J end by 0 bases, with 9 bases between. The CDR3 here is CASSPIHMNTEAFF. In nucleotides, the CDR3 is TGTGCCAGCAGCCCAATACACATGAACACTGAAGCTTTCTTT.

The chain is built from TRBV7-6 and TRBJ1-6; a weak D match, TRBD1 (5 bases). The CDR3 has 16 amino acids. V gave up 1 base and J gave up 7 bases, with 14 bases separating them. Germline lookup yields CDR1 SGHVS and CDR2 FNYEAQ. CDR3 sequence (DNA): TGTGCCAGCAGCTTAGGACAGTCAGGAAGGAATTCACCCCTCCACTTT. Amino acids: CASSLGQSGRNSPLHF.

This clone was picked up a small number of times. CDR3 residues: CAFREFTKEQFF. The CDR3 bases are TGTGCCTTTCGGGAGTTCACCAAGGAGCAGTTCTTC. J is TRBJ2-1 and V is TRBV30, with a possible D match to TRBD2 (6 bases). The CDR3 is 12 residues long. Trimming stripped 7 bases from V and 10 bases from J, with 17 bases between. Germline loops: CDR1 GTSNPN, CDR2 SVGIG (reference sequence). The entire variable domain, with the rest obtained from reference TRBV30 and TRBJ2-1, is as follows: SQTIHQWPATLVQPVGSPLSLECTVEGTSNPNLYWYRQAAGRGLQLLFYSVGIGQISSEVPQNLSASRPQDRQFILSSKKLLLSDSGFYLCAFREFTKEQFFGPGTRLTVL.

V is TRBV7-8 and J is TRBJ1-5, with D perhaps matching TRBD1 (6 bases). CDR1 and CDR2 (germline): SGHVS, FQNEAQ. The ends were cut back, 6 bases at V and 5 bases at J, with 8 bases in the middle. This CDR3 contains 12 residues. The CDR3 reads CASSRQDQPQHF. The CDR3 DNA reads TGTGCCAGCAGTCGACAGGATCAGCCCCAGCATTTT.